Sequencing of this T cell receptor (beta chain) was carried out in a study of T cell responses to AZD1222 COVID-19 vaccine (dated by TCRdb to 2020 to 2022). As for the study more broadly: TCR sequencing was performed for approximately 240 trial participants, of whom around 210 were given two doses of AZD1222 and 26 were given two doses of MenACWY control vaccine. Trial participants were enrolled by age into subgroups of 18-55, 56-69 and 70-plus years, and around 150, 28 and 57 TCR-sequenced participants, respectively, were included in these subgroups.

As concerns this clone: It has no known antigen specificity. No quality values exist for individual bases; no much larger clone is one base distant.

Findings and caveats that apply to the study as a whole: The vaccine-associated CD4 TCRs covered the entire spike protein, and the dominant responses fell in regions 160-218 and 743-854. After two AZD1222 doses, spike-specific TCR breadth and depth were significantly higher than at day 0 and than in MenACWY recipients. Conclusions about previously exposed vaccinees are limited, since just five or six AZD1222 recipients were seropositive for SARS-CoV-2 at baseline. Because no day 14 peak-response samples were available, repertoires were characterized only after the peak T cell response. Reportedly, close to half of the unique spike-specific TCRs recognized epitopes lying outside the regions that are mutated in the B.1.351 and B.1.1.7 variants. The 56-69-year group was small, and its depth increase did not reach significance, likely because of low power. Participants were mostly white British, with more females than males. The authors suggested clonal diversity may have been underestimated.

The CDR3 regions of human TCRbeta chains were analyzed by immunosequencing. Processing in the source paper ran as follows. TCRs in the repertoires were compared against a reference library of SARS-CoV-2-specific TCRs that had been generated with the MIRA antigen-specificity platform. Breadth meant the fraction of unique TCRs that were SARS-CoV-2-associated, whereas depth meant the fraction of total T cells that were SARS-CoV-2-associated. Using the MIRA data, every spike-specific TCR was mapped to the spike region that the TCR reacted to and assigned to either a CD4 or a CD8 class. Log10-transformed breadth and depth values were compared by one-way ANOVA with Sidak's multiple comparisons tests. Sourced from immuneACCESS, this table was stored by TCRdb with only in-frame sequences that have V and J called. A share of the clones is absent; for the studies checked, an unresolved V gene accounts for under half, and the remainder has no known explanation. The V and J calls and the clone size are those of that table, but D and trimming were determined from the DNA. In all, the sample holds approximately 140,000 clones, and 80% to 95% of those were seen once. Approximately 3.8% of the sample goes to the ten largest clones.

The time point label, as the study defines it: about 28 days (+/-7) after the second vaccine dose. AZD1222 recipients whose second dose came at about 4 weeks and those whose second dose came at about 12 weeks were combined into one group, since spike-specific TCR depth and breadth did not differ between the two schedules. Vaccinee samples were obtained from the UK trials COV001 and COV002, which included a single-blind randomized controlled phase 2/3 trial of AZD1222 (ChAdOx1 nCoV-19) in healthy adults. For TCRbeta chain sequencing, PBMC samples from trial participants were taken at day 0 and at day 28 after the second dose. The sequencing here drew on peripheral blood, taken 28 days after the second AZD1222 dose. The sequence derives from an adult who received the AZD1222 COVID-19 vaccine.

The CDR3 is CASSFSGRGYNEQYF. The DNA reads TGTGCCAGCAGCTTTAGCGGGAGGGGTTATAACGAGCAGTACTTC. The sequence joins TRBV5-6 to TRBJ2-7, with 11 bases matching TRBD2. Trimming removed 2 bases from V and 5 bases from J; the gene matches leave 6 bases unexplained. Its CDR3 holds 15 amino acids, cysteine through phenylalanine. This entry keeps only the CDR3 DNA: 45 bases, framed from base 1. CDR1 SGHDT and CDR2 YYEEEE were looked up in the germline V gene.